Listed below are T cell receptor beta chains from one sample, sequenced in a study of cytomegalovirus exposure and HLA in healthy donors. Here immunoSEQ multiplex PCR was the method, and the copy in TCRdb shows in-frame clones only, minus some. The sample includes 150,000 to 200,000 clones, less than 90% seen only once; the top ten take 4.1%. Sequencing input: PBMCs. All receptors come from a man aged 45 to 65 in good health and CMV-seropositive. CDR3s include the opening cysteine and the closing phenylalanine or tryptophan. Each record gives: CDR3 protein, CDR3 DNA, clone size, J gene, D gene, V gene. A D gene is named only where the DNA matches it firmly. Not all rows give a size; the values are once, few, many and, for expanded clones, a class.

CDR3: CAISGQSSTDTQYF
DNA: TGTGCCATTAGCGGTCAATCTAGCACAGATACGCAGTATTTT
size: -
J: TRBJ2-3
D: -
V: TRBV6-1

CDR3: CASSASGGIDTQYF
DNA: TGTGCCAGCAGCGCATCTGGGGGCATAGATACGCAGTATTTT
size: -
J: TRBJ2-3
D: -
V: TRBV7-3

CDR3: CASRDRDHEQYF
DNA: TGTGCCAGCCGGGACAGGGACCACGAGCAGTACTTC
size: -
J: TRBJ2-7
D: TRBD1
V: TRBV6-1

CDR3: CASSPRGESYEQYF
DNA: TGCGCCAGCAGCCCTCGGGGGGAATCCTACGAGCAGTACTTC
size: few
J: TRBJ2-7
D: TRBD2
V: TRBV4-1

CDR3: CASSVGVGAIYEQYF
DNA: TGTGCCAGCAGCGTAGGGGTGGGAGCGATCTACGAGCAGTACTTC
size: -
J: TRBJ2-7
D: -
V: TRBV9

CDR3: CASSGGTSGGTDTQYF
DNA: TGTGCCAGCAGTGGGGGGACTAGCGGGGGCACAGATACGCAGTATTTT
size: -
J: TRBJ2-3
D: TRBD2
V: TRBV2

CDR3: CASSLAGVQETQYF
DNA: TGTGCCAGCAGCTTGGCTGGAGTCCAAGAGACCCAGTACTTC
size: -
J: TRBJ2-5
D: -
V: TRBV5-4

CDR3: CASTSRDSYNSPLHF
DNA: TGTGCCAGCACGTCCCGGGACAGCTATAATTCACCCCTCCACTTT
size: -
J: TRBJ1-6
D: TRBD1
V: TRBV13

CDR3: CASSFLTGRETQYF
DNA: TGTGCCAGCAGCTTTTTAACAGGGCGAGAGACCCAGTACTTC
size: -
J: TRBJ2-5
D: -
V: TRBV11-2

CDR3: CASSPVYGETQYF
DNA: TGTGCCAGCAGCCCCGTCTACGGGGAGACCCAGTACTTC
size: few
J: TRBJ2-5
D: -
V: TRBV13

CDR3: CASSSLRRSYEQYF
DNA: TGTGCCAGCAGCTCACTACGGCGATCCTACGAGCAGTACTTC
size: -
J: TRBJ2-7
D: -
V: TRBV7-9

CDR3: CASSVEGGQPQHF
DNA: TGTGCCAGCAGTGTAGAGGGCGGTCAGCCCCAGCATTTT
size: -
J: TRBJ1-5
D: -
V: TRBV6-4

CDR3: CASSRRREGEQFF
DNA: TGTGCCAGCAGCCGGAGGAGGGAGGGCGAGCAGTTCTTC
size: few
J: TRBJ2-1
D: TRBD2
V: TRBV11-3

CDR3: CASSPTGYEQYF
DNA: TGTGCCAGCTCACCAACGGGTTACGAGCAGTACTTC
size: -
J: TRBJ2-7
D: -
V: TRBV18

CDR3: CASSLGRGNTGELFF
DNA: TGCGCCAGCAGCTTGGGAAGGGGCAACACCGGGGAGCTGTTTTTT
size: -
J: TRBJ2-2
D: -
V: TRBV5-1

CDR3: CASSPGTSGGPEETQYF
DNA: TGCGCCAGCAGCCCTGGGACTAGCGGGGGGCCGGAAGAGACCCAGTACTTC
size: -
J: TRBJ2-5
D: TRBD2
V: TRBV4-3

CDR3: CASSLASAGGQDIAKNIQYF
DNA: TGTGCCAGCAGCTTGGCCTCGGCGGGAGGGCAAGACATAGCCAAAAACATTCAGTACTTC
size: -
J: TRBJ2-4
D: TRBD2
V: TRBV5-5

CDR3: CSVELVNEQYF
DNA: TGCAGCGTCGAGCTAGTTAACGAGCAGTACTTC
size: -
J: TRBJ2-7
D: -
V: TRBV29-1

CDR3: CSSSLGERDQPQHF
DNA: TGTTCCAGCAGCTTAGGTGAGAGGGATCAGCCCCAGCATTTT
size: -
J: TRBJ1-5
D: -
V: TRBV7-9

CDR3: CASSLGRTDTQYF
DNA: TGTGCCAGCAGCTTAGGCCGGACAGATACGCAGTATTTT
size: -
J: TRBJ2-3
D: -
V: TRBV7-9

CDR3: CASSIDSDRAFEQYF
DNA: TGTGCCAGTAGTATAGACTCGGACAGGGCGTTCGAGCAGTACTTC
size: -
J: TRBJ2-7
D: TRBD1
V: TRBV19

CDR3: CASSLFQGLDGELFF
DNA: TGTGCCAGCAGTTTATTTCAGGGATTGGACGGGGAGCTGTTTTTT
size: -
J: TRBJ2-2
D: -
V: TRBV27

CDR3: CASSQDGAGNYEQYF
DNA: TGCGCCAGCAGCCAAGATGGAGCGGGCAACTACGAGCAGTACTTC
size: -
J: TRBJ2-7
D: -
V: TRBV4-1

CDR3: CASSVAGQNTEAFF
DNA: TGTGCCAGCAGCGTGGCAGGGCAGAACACTGAAGCTTTCTTT
size: -
J: TRBJ1-1
D: -
V: TRBV9

CDR3: CASSPFRGQGYEQYF
DNA: TGTGCCAGCAGCCCCTTCCGAGGACAGGGCTACGAGCAGTACTTC
size: -
J: TRBJ2-7
D: TRBD1
V: TRBV9

CDR3: CATSRDITGRFF
DNA: TGTGCCACCAGCAGAGATATTACAGGGAGGTTCTTC
size: -
J: TRBJ2-1
D: -
V: TRBV15

CDR3: CASSETGKETQYF
DNA: TGTGCCAGCAGTGAAACGGGGAAAGAGACCCAGTACTTC
size: once
J: TRBJ2-5
D: -
V: TRBV6-1

CDR3: CASSQLRGELFF
DNA: TGTGCCAGCAGCCAACTTCGCGGGGAGCTGTTTTTT
size: -
J: TRBJ2-2
D: -
V: TRBV14

CDR3: CASSQGGGNPDEQYF
DNA: TGCGCCAGCAGCCAAGGCGGGGGGAACCCGGACGAGCAGTACTTC
size: -
J: TRBJ2-7
D: TRBD2
V: TRBV5-1

CDR3: CATSRGRAGGNQPQHF
DNA: TGTGCCACCAGCAGGGGTCGGGCAGGGGGCAATCAGCCCCAGCATTTT
size: -
J: TRBJ1-5
D: -
V: TRBV15

CDR3: CASSDTDRVDQPQHF
DNA: TGCGCCAGCAGTGATACGGACAGGGTCGATCAGCCCCAGCATTTT
size: -
J: TRBJ1-5
D: TRBD1
V: TRBV10-2

CDR3: CAWSARSGGELFF
DNA: TGTGCCTGGAGTGCCAGGTCTGGCGGGGAGCTGTTTTTT
size: few
J: TRBJ2-2
D: -
V: TRBV30

CDR3: CASSNNEKLFF
DNA: TGTGCCAGCTCAAATAATGAAAAACTGTTTTTT
size: -
J: TRBJ1-4
D: -
V: TRBV6-1

CDR3: CASSPLVFYGYTF
DNA: TGTGCCAGCTCACCATTAGTCTTCTATGGCTACACCTTC
size: -
J: TRBJ1-2
D: -
V: TRBV18

CDR3: CASSLGQGRTYEQYF
DNA: TGTGCCAGTAGTCTAGGACAGGGCCGAACCTACGAGCAGTACTTC
size: -
J: TRBJ2-7
D: TRBD1
V: TRBV19

CDR3: CAWRGQGSGYGYTF
DNA: TGTGCCTGGAGGGGACAGGGATCGGGCTATGGCTACACCTTC
size: -
J: TRBJ1-2
D: TRBD1
V: TRBV30

CDR3: CASSLQGVKNSPLHF
DNA: TGTGCCAGCAGTCTACAGGGAGTGAAAAATTCACCCCTCCACTTT
size: -
J: TRBJ1-6
D: -
V: TRBV28

CDR3: CASSPLLGGSSYNEQFF
DNA: TGTGCCAGCTCACCACTTCTCGGAGGGAGCTCCTACAATGAGCAGTTCTTC
size: -
J: TRBJ2-1
D: -
V: TRBV18

CDR3: CASSTTSDTESTDTQYF
DNA: TGTGCCAGCAGTACCACGTCTGATACGGAGAGCACAGATACGCAGTATTTT
size: -
J: TRBJ2-3
D: -
V: TRBV25-1

CDR3: CAISESGGDTGELFF
DNA: TGTGCCATCAGTGAGTCTGGCGGAGACACCGGGGAGCTGTTTTTT
size: -
J: TRBJ2-2
D: -
V: TRBV10-3

CDR3: CATLTGMDEKLFF
DNA: TGTGCCACTTTGACAGGGATGGATGAAAAACTGTTTTTT
size: -
J: TRBJ1-4
D: TRBD1
V: TRBV28

CDR3: CASSALQGRDTQYF
DNA: TGCGCCAGCAGCGCCTTACAGGGTCGAGATACGCAGTATTTT
size: -
J: TRBJ2-3
D: -
V: TRBV5-1

CDR3: CASSVGGASTYNEQFF
DNA: TGTGCCAGCAGCGTAGGGGGCGCGAGTACCTACAATGAGCAGTTCTTC
size: -
J: TRBJ2-1
D: -
V: TRBV9

CDR3: CASRTGQSSNQPQHF
DNA: TGTGCCAGCAGAACTGGACAGTCTAGCAATCAGCCCCAGCATTTT
size: -
J: TRBJ1-5
D: -
V: TRBV6-1

CDR3: CASSTRGLNGYTF
DNA: TGTGCCAGCAGTACCAGGGGGCTGAATGGCTACACCTTC
size: -
J: TRBJ1-2
D: TRBD1
V: TRBV28

CDR3: CASSFPVRGVRETQYF
DNA: TGTGCCAGCAGTTTTCCCGTTCGGGGGGTCCGAGAGACCCAGTACTTC
size: few
J: TRBJ2-5
D: TRBD2
V: TRBV6-5